A single sample is the source of the 3 T cell receptor beta chains below, sequenced in a study of shared clonotypes between healthy human individuals. Only in-frame clones appear in the TCRdb table, and some are missing; sequencing was by immunoSEQ multiplex PCR. Among about 2.5 million clones, around 90% were seen once, and the ten largest hold 0.3% to 0.45%. The sequenced sample was naive CD4+ T cells from PBMCs. Stated subset: CD45RA+ positively selected. The receptors come from a man between 18 and 35 years old in good health. Some clones in this sample may be carry-over from other donors' samples.

The chain has TRBV5-8 and TRBJ1-2; unclear D gene. The CDR3 totals 14 residues. Germline V gene sequence: CDR1 SGHTS, CDR2 YDEGEE. V shed 0 bases and J shed 4 bases, with 10 bases lying between them. The CDR3 nucleotides read TGTGCCAGCAGCTTGGGGGTCCAAGGCTATGGCTACACCTTC. Translation gives CASSLGVQGYGYTF.

V usage is TRBV9 and J usage is TRBJ2-6; 7 bases match TRBD2. Trimming took 1 base from V and 2 from J; bases not matched to a gene: 3. CDR3 length: 16 amino acids. Per the germline V gene, CDR1 is SGDLS and CDR2 is YYNGEE. The CDR3 bases are TGTGCCAGCAGCGTACAGGGAGGGCCTGGGGCCAACGTCCTGACTTTC. Its translation: CASSVQGGPGANVLTF.

The chain links TRBV7-6 to TRBJ2-1; D gene uncertain. V shed 5 bases and J shed 6 bases, with 5 bases lying between them. The CDR3 sequence is 11 residues long. CDR1 SGHVS and CDR2 FNYEAQ come from the germline V gene. Written as DNA, the CDR3 is TGTGCCAGCAGCAACAGCAATGAGCAGTTCTTC. Its protein product is CASSNSNEQFF.